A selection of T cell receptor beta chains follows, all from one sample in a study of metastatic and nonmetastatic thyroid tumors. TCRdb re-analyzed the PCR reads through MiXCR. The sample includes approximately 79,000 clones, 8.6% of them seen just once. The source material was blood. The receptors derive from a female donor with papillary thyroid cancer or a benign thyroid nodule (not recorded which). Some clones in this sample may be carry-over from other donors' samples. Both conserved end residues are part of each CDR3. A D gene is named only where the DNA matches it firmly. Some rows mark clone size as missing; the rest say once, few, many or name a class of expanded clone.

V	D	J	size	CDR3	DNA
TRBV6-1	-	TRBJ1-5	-	CASSEKVFNQPQHF	TGTGCCAGCAGTGAAAAGGTCTTTAATCAGCCCCAGCATTTT
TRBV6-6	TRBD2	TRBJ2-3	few	CASSTGLATGNTDTQYF	TGTGCCAGCAGCACGGGACTAGCTACGGGAAACACAGATACGCAGTATTTT
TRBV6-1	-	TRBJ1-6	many	CASNPLGTGTSPLHF	TGTGCCAGCAACCCCCTAGGTACAGGGACTTCACCCCTCCACTTT
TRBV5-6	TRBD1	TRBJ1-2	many	CASSSLTGENYGYTF	TGTGCCAGCAGCTCGCTTACAGGGGAGAACTATGGCTACACCTTC
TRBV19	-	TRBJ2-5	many	CASSIGRQETQYF	TGTGCCAGTAGTATTGGGAGACAAGAGACCCAGTACTTC
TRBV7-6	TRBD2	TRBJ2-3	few	CASSLPSGVRTDTQYF	TGTGCCAGCAGCCTCCCTAGCGGGGTCCGCACAGATACGCAGTATTTT
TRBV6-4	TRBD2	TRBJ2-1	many	CASSDTSGGANEQFF	TGTGCCAGCAGTGACACTAGCGGGGGGGCCAATGAGCAGTTCTTC
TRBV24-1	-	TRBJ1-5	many	CATSAETGLLNQPQHF	TGTGCCACCAGTGCGGAGACAGGCCTTTTAAATCAGCCCCAGCATTTT
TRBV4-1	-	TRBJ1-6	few	CASSRHLDGEDLDSPLHF	TGCGCCAGCAGCCGCCATCTGGACGGGGAGGATCTTGATTCACCCCTCCACTTT
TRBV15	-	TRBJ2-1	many	CATSRERQGGQQFF	TGTGCCACCAGCAGAGAAAGGCAGGGTGGTCAGCAGTTCTTC
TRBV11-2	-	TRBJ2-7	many	CASSLVDGGAGEQYF	TGTGCCAGCAGCTTGGTGGATGGGGGGGCTGGCGAGCAGTACTTC
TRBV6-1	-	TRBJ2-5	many	CASRGLSQETQYF	TGTGCCAGCCGGGGATTATCCCAAGAGACCCAGTACTTC
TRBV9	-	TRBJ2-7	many	CASSVGDSSYEQYF	TGTGCCAGCAGCGTAGGCGACAGCTCCTACGAGCAGTACTTC
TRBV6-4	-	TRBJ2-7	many	CASSDSINWVVAYEQYF	TGTGCCAGCAGTGACTCGATAAACTGGGTTGTCGCCTACGAGCAGTACTTC
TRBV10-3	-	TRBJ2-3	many	CAISVSGGDTQYF	TGTGCCATCAGTGTTTCAGGGGGGGATACGCAGTATTTT
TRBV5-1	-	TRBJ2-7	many	CASSPGGGTGSYEQYF	TGCGCCAGCAGCCCGGGAGGGGGCACAGGGTCCTACGAGCAGTACTTC